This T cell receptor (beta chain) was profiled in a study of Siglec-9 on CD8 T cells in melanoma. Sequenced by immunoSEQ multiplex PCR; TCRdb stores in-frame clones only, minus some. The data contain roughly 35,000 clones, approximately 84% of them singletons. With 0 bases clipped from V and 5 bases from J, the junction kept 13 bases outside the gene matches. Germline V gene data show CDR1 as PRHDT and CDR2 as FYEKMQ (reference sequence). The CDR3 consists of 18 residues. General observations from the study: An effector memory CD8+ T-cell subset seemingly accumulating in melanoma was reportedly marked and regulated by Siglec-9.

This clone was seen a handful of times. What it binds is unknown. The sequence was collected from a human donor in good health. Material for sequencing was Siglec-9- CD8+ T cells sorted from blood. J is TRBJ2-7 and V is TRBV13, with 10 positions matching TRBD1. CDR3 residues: CASSLGRGQGLASNEQYF. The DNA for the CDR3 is TGTGCCAGCAGCTTAGGCAGGGGACAGGGGCTTGCGTCGAACGAGCAGTACTTC. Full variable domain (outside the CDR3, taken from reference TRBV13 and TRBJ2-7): AAGVIQSPRHLIKEKRETATLKCYPIPRHDTVYWYQQGPGQDPQFLISFYEKMQSDKGSIPDRFSAQQFSDYHSELNMSSLELGDSALYFCASSLGRGQGLASNEQYFGPGTRLTVT.